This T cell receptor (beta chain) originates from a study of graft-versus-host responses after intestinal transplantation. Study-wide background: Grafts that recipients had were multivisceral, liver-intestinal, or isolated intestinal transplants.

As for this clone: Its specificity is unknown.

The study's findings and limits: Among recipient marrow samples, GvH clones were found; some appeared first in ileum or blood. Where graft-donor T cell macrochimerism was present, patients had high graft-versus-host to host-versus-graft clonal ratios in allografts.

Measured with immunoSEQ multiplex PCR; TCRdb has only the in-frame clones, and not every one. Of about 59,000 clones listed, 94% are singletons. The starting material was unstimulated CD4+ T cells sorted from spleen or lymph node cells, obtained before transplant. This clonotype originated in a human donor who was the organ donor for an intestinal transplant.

CDR3 amino acids: CAIKDATHGDPYGYTF. The CDR3 coding sequence is TGTGCCATCAAGGATGCAACCCACGGCGATCCCTATGGCTACACCTTC. The gene calls are TRBV10-3 and TRBJ1-2; D is uncertain. The germline V gene has CDR1 ENHRY and CDR2 SYGVKD. The V and J ends lost 7 bases and 4 bases respectively, with 22 bases between them. The CDR3 is made up of 16 amino acids.